The 8 T cell receptor beta chains below were found in one sample sequenced in a study of T cells in localized non-small cell lung cancer. Measured with immunoSEQ multiplex PCR; TCRdb has only the in-frame clones, and not every one. The sample holds about 33,000 clones, roughly 77% seen once. Material: peripheral blood, obtained before any cancer treatment. These receptors originate from a male donor at least 60 years old with stage III squamous cell lung carcinoma.

V usage is TRBV20-1 and J usage is TRBJ2-7; D is unclear. Germline values: CDR1 DFQATT, CDR2 SNEGSKA (reference sequence). The CDR3 consists of 10 residues. Trimming took 3 bases from V and 3 from J, leaving 3 bases between them. Written as DNA, the CDR3 is TGCAGTGCTAGGGACTACGAGCAGTACTTC. Encoded protein: CSARDYEQYF.

This clone showed up just once. The rearrangement links TRBV5-4 to TRBJ2-3; D remains unclear. Trimming pared 4 bases from V and 2 bases from J, leaving 5 bases between. Germline-derived CDR1 and CDR2 are SGHNT and YYREEE (reference sequence). CDR3 length equals 12 residues. CDR3 region: CASSLDTDTQYF. CDR3 bases: TGTGCCAGCAGCCTCGACACAGATACGCAGTATTTT.

In nucleotides, the CDR3 is TGTGCCAGCAGTTTAAAGGGGGATCAGCCCCAGCATTTT. This sequence encodes CASSLKGDQPQHF. The chain couples TRBV6-6 to TRBJ1-5; maybe TRBD1 (6 bases). The CDR3 loop spans 13 amino acids. CDR1 is MNHNY, CDR2 SVGAGI, per germline (reference sequence). Trimming took off 4 bases at V and 5 bases at J, with 9 bases between the two ends.

The CDR3 DNA reads as TGTGCCAGTAGTACGGGACTAGCGAACACCGGGGAGCTGTTTTTT. The encoded protein is CASSTGLANTGELFF. The V gene is TRBV19, the J gene TRBJ2-2, with TRBD2 matching 8 bases. The germline CDR1 and CDR2 sequences are LNHDA and SQIVND (reference sequence). Trimming removed 4 bases from V and 0 bases from J; junction bases left unmatched: 1. CDR3 length: 15 residues. Using reference TRBV19 and TRBJ2-2 for the parts outside the CDR3, the full variable domain is DGGITQSPKYLFRKEGQNVTLSCEQNLNHDAMYWYRQDPGQGLRLIYYSQIVNDFQKGDIAEGYSVSREKKESFPLTVTSAQKNPTAFYLCASSTGLANTGELFFGEGSRLTVL.

This chain joins TRBV7-9 and TRBJ2-5, with TRBD1 matching 7 bases. The V and J ends lost 2 bases and 1 base, in that order; junction bases with no gene match: 7. This CDR3 comprises 16 residues. The V gene's germline CDR1 is SEHNR and CDR2 FQNEAQ (reference sequence). The CDR3 loop reads CASSLSRGLGQETQYF. CDR3 nucleotides: TGTGCCAGCAGCTTAAGTAGGGGGCTTGGCCAAGAGACCCAGTACTTC. Together with reference TRBV7-9 and TRBJ2-5, the CDR3 gives the full variable domain: DTGVSQNPRHKITKRGQNVTFRCDPISEHNRLYWYRQTLGQGPEFLTYFQNEAQLEKSRLLSDRFSAERPKGSFSTLEIQRTEQGDSAMYLCASSLSRGLGQETQYFGPGTRLLVL.

The genes are TRBV27 and TRBJ1-1; D is ambiguous. V was shortened by 5 bases and J by 1 base, with 20 bases between the two germline ends. The CDR3 has 17 amino acids. The V gene's germline CDR1 is MNHEY and CDR2 SMNVEV (reference sequence). CDR3 bases: TGTGCCAGCAGTCCGGAATCGGGCAAACCTCAGAACACTGAAGCTTTCTTT. Residues: CASSPESGKPQNTEAFF.

This chain connects TRBV29-1 to TRBJ2-7, with D maybe TRBD2 (6 bases). CDR3 length equals 13 residues. CDR1 and CDR2 from the germline V gene are SQVTM and ANQGSEA. The V end lost 5 bases, the J end lost 3 bases, and 14 bases lay between the germline ends. For the CDR3, the DNA is TGCAGCGTTCACGTCGGGAGTAACTACGAGCAGTACTTC. Translation: CSVHVGSNYEQYF.

The rearrangement links TRBV9 to TRBJ2-7; D possibly corresponds to TRBD2 (5 bases). The ends were cut back, 0 bases at V and 4 bases at J, with 8 bases in the middle. Germline assignment: CDR1 SGDLS and CDR2 YYNGEE. The CDR3 has 13 residues. The CDR3 loop is CASSVAGEYEQYF. CDR3 coding DNA: TGTGCCAGCAGCGTAGCTGGGGAGTACGAGCAGTACTTC.